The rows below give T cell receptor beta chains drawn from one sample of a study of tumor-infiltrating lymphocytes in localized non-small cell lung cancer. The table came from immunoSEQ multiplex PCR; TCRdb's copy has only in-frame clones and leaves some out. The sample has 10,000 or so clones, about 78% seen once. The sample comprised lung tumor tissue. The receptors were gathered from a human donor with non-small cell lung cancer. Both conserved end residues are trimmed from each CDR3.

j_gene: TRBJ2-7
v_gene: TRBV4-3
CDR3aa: ASSHRLLTGTYEQY

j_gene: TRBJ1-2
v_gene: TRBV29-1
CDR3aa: SALGTGSDYGYT

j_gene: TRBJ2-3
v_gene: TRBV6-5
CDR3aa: ASSFDVGDTQY

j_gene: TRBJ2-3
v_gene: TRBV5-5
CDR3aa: ASSLVPAYTDTQY

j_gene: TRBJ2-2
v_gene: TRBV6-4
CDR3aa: ASSDSTGRAGELF

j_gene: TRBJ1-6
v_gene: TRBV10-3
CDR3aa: AISEQGNNSPLH

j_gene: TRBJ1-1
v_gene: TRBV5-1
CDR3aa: ASSISGRTTEAF

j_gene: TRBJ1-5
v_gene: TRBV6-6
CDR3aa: ASSLINQPQH

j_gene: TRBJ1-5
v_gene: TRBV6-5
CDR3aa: ASRDGFNQPQH

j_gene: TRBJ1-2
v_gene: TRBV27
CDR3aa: ASILRISVDNLRDGYT

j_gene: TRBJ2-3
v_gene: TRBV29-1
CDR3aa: SALRAGGFFSTDTQY

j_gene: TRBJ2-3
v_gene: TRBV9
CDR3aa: ASSVGQGAGDTQY

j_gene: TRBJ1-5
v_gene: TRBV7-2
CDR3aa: ASSSVHLSNQPQH

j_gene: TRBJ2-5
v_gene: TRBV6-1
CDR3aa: ASSEVQTYQETQY

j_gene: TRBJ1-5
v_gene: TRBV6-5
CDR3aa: ASSSTDGDQPQH

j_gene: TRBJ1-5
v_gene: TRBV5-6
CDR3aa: ASSLGAQPQH

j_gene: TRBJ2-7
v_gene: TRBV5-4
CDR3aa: ASSLALAGGSGEQY

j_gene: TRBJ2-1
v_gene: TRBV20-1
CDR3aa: SAASNEQF

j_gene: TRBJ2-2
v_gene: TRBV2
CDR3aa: ASSEAFGVGGYTGELF

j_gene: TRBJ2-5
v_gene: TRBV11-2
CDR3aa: ASSGGGLETQY